Sequencing of this T cell receptor (beta chain) was carried out in a study of T cells in Graves' hyperthyroidism and ophthalmopathy. Study outcomes and limitations: Most thyroid clonotypes expanded above 0.001 appeared in blood too.

CDR3 length equals 16 residues. Germline V gene data show CDR1 as SGHNT and CDR2 as YENEEA. The germline V and J ends were trimmed by 4 bases and 9 bases, with 22 bases remaining between them. Patients aged 18 to 65 with hyperthyroidism were newly diagnosed, with duration under 2 months. Template material for amplifying TCR beta CDR3 regions consisted of RNA transcripts. First-round RT-PCR targeting the TCR CDR3 was performed with the HTBI primer set. TCRdb re-analysed the multiplex PCR reads in MiXCR, keeping a single row per CDR3 protein. The sample contains about 100,000 distinct CDR3 sequences, around a sixth of which appear only once. This clonotype was detected ten times or more. Its antigen is currently unknown.

The receptor was derived from a woman between 50 and 59 years old with Graves' hyperthyroidism. The source material was blood. The gene calls are TRBV11-3 and TRBJ2-1; D tentatively reads TRBD1 or TRBD2 (6 bases each). In DNA, the CDR3 is TGTGCCAGCAGCTCCTGGGGGCGGGAAACGGTAGGTGAGCAGTTCTTC. Amino acid sequence: CASSSWGRETVGEQFF.